The entry that follows covers one TCR beta chain sequence. The sample comes from a study of blood T cell repertoires in COVID-19. Overall study: Samples taken during acute and convalescent COVID-19 were collected in the United States, Italy and Spain. Sample material is recorded as cDNA or gDNA derived from T cells, B-cell-depleted T cells, or PBMCs.

Trimming took off 5 bases at V and 9 bases at J, with 13 bases between the two ends. The CDR3 loop spans 13 amino acids. CDR1 is MNHEY and CDR2 is SVGEGT in the germline V gene. The authors' processing: Amplification from reference gene primers served as the basis for estimated nucleated cell counts. Some clones are missing from TCRdb's copy, which holds only in-frame ones; the method was immunoSEQ multiplex PCR. For V, J and clone size, that table is used; D and trimming come from the DNA. This sample has over 200,000 clones, with about 87% found just once. The material sequenced was peripheral blood. The V call is TRBV6-2 or TRBV6-3, the J call TRBJ2-2; D is possibly TRBD1 (6 bases). This clonotype originated in a man in his sixties who had recovered from COVID-19. The CDR3 bases are TGTGCCAGCAGTCCCCAAACAGGGAGGGAGCTGTTTTTT. Its protein product is CASSPQTGRELFF.